The T cell receptor (beta chain) described here comes from a study of control samples from healthy donors and cancer patients. The CDR3 contains 17 residues. V was clipped by 0 bases and J by 12 bases; unmatched bases: 13. Per germline, CDR1 SGHNT and CDR2 YYREEE (reference sequence). Sequencing was performed with immunoSEQ multiplex PCR; in TCRdb, only in-frame clones are kept and a portion is missing. This table has about 410,000 clones, approximately 92% appearing once. The V call is TRBV5-4, the J call TRBJ1-6; 9 bases line up with TRBD1. Material for sequencing was PBMCs. The clonotype was recovered from a man aged 35-49 years with head and neck cancer. The CDR3 here is CASSLAGTGTGPLPLHF. The CDR3 DNA follows: TGTGCCAGCAGCTTGGCGGGGACCGGGACAGGGCCACTACCCCTCCACTTT. Together with reference TRBV5-4 and TRBJ1-6, the CDR3 gives the full variable domain: ETGVTQSPTHLIKTRGQQVTLRCSSQSGHNTVSWYQQALGQGPQFIFQYYREEENGRGNFPPRFSGLQFPNYSSELNVNALELDDSALYLCASSLAGTGTGPLPLHFGNGTRLTVT.